Following are 14 T cell receptor beta chains from one sample sequenced in a study of technical replicates of blood from several donors. Assay used: immunoSEQ multiplex PCR; TCRdb lists only in-frame clones, some missing. Of about 80,000 clones in the sample, 95% to 98% were seen once. Sequenced material: T cells isolated from PBMCs. These receptors all come from a human donor in good health.

The chain is built from TRBV28 and TRBJ1-1; maybe TRBD1 (5 bases). Germline lookup yields CDR1 MDHEN and CDR2 SYDVKM. V was trimmed by 1 base and J by 0 bases, leaving 9 bases between them. The CDR3 runs 15 residues. The CDR3 protein is CASSLSRGMNTEAFF. The CDR3 region has the DNA TGTGCCAGCAGTTTATCACGGGGGATGAACACTGAAGCTTTCTTT.

The CDR3, as DNA: TGTGCCAGCAGCCCCAGGGGGCCTAGCTCTGGGGCCAACGTCCTGACTTTC. Protein product: CASSPRGPSSGANVLTF. V and J are TRBV5-5 and TRBJ2-6, with TRBD1 identical over 8 bases. V lost 4 bases to trimming and J lost 0 bases; unmatched junction nucleotides: 6. Germline V lookup: CDR1 SGHKS, CDR2 YYEKEE (reference sequence). CDR3 length: 17 amino acids.

The chain carries TRBV10-3 and TRBJ2-7; TRBD2 matches at 11 bases. Germline assignment: CDR1 ENHRY and CDR2 SYGVKD. The V gene end was trimmed by 9 bases and the J gene end by 5 bases; junction bases not matched to a gene: 18. This CDR3 is built from 17 residues. The CDR3 coding sequence is TGTGCCATTGGAGGACTGCTAGCGGGAGGTGGTGGGGACGAGCAGTACTTC. Residues: CAIGGLLAGGGGDEQYF.

The chain employs TRBV7-9 and TRBJ1-1; possibly TRBD1 for D (5 bases). Looked up from germline, CDR1 is SEHNR and CDR2 is FQNEAQ (reference sequence). CDR3 size: 13 residues. Trimming removed 5 bases at V and 3 bases at J, with 10 bases between. This CDR3 reads CASSHTGYTEAFF. CDR3 bases: TGTGCCAGCAGCCACACAGGTTACACTGAAGCTTTCTTT.

The J gene is TRBJ2-7, the V gene TRBV29-1; D is perhaps TRBD2 (5 bases). V lost 7 bases, J lost 6 bases, and 19 bases lay in between. CDR3 length equals 13 residues. The germline V gene encodes CDR1 SQVTM and CDR2 ANQGSEA. DNA of the CDR3: TGCAGCGACTCCCGGGATCTCCATGGCGAGCAGTACTTC. Translation: CSDSRDLHGEQYF.

The V and J genes are TRBV6-6 and TRBJ1-2; D is ambiguous. With 0 bases removed from V and 3 bases from J, the gap between germline ends came to 14 bases. The CDR3 is 16 amino acids. Per the germline V gene, CDR1 is MNHNY and CDR2 is SVGAGI (reference sequence). The CDR3 DNA reads as TGTGCCAGCAGTTACTCAGAGGTTCGGGGTTACTATGGCTACACCTTC. This encodes CASSYSEVRGYYGYTF.

The chain combines TRBV5-1 with TRBJ2-6, with 7 bases that match TRBD1. The ends lost 6 bases at V and 0 bases at J; junction bases unmatched: 9. The CDR3 is 17 residues long. Germline V gene lookup returns CDR1 SGHRS and CDR2 YFSETQ. In nucleotides, the CDR3 is TGCGCCAGCAACGCCGGGACAGCCCCCTCTGGGGCCAACGTCCTGACTTTC. Its translation: CASNAGTAPSGANVLTF.

This clone has only one observation. The CDR3 region has the DNA TGTGCCAGCAGTGACTCGGCGGGGCAGGGTAATGAGCAGTTCTTC. This encodes CASSDSAGQGNEQFF. This chain links TRBV6-4 with TRBJ2-1; a possible D gene is TRBD2 (6 bases). Germline V lookup: CDR1 MRHNA, CDR2 SNTAGT. The CDR3 contains 15 residues. Trimming took off 0 bases at V and 7 bases at J, with 13 bases between the two ends.

The chain links TRBV5-4 to TRBJ2-7, with 11 bases matching TRBD2. This CDR3 is 16 amino acids long. V gave up 5 bases and J gave up 6 bases; unmatched junction bases: 13. Germline loops: CDR1 SGHNT, CDR2 YYREEE (reference sequence). For the CDR3, the DNA is TGTGCCAGCAGGTTCCTAGCGGGAGGTAGCCTCACCGAGCAGTACTTC. Its translation is CASRFLAGGSLTEQYF. The full variable domain, completed using reference TRBV5-4 and TRBJ2-7, is ETGVTQSPTHLIKTRGQQVTLRCSSQSGHNTVSWYQQALGQGPQFIFQYYREEENGRGNFPPRFSGLQFPNYSSELNVNALELDDSALYLCASRFLAGGSLTEQYFGPGTRLTVT.

This chain links TRBV19 with TRBJ1-4; a possible D gene is TRBD1 (6 bases). The CDR3 is 15 residues long. The germline gives CDR1 LNHDA, CDR2 SQIVND (reference sequence). V dropped 5 bases and J dropped 0 bases, with 10 bases sitting between them. In nucleotides, the CDR3 is TGTGCCAGTAGTTCCTCAGGGGCAACTAATGAAAAACTGTTTTTT. Residues: CASSSSGATNEKLFF.

The genes are TRBV9 and TRBJ1-2; possible D gene TRBD1, 6 bases. The CDR3 loop spans 15 amino acids. In germline, CDR1 is SGDLS, CDR2 YYNGEE. Deletions cut 2 bases from V and 3 bases from J, with 14 bases between. The CDR3 nucleotides read TGTGCCAGCAGCGTCACAGGGTCAGATTACTATGGCTACACCTTC. It is translated as CASSVTGSDYYGYTF.

The J gene is TRBJ2-3, the V gene TRBV4-2; 13 nucleotides agree with TRBD2. This CDR3 spans 19 amino acids. The junction had 9 bases not matched to a gene; V was cut back by 1 base and J by 2 bases. Per germline, CDR1 LGHNA and CDR2 YNFKEQ. CDR3 amino acids: CASSQVLAGGPLDTDTQYF. CDR3 nucleotide sequence: TGTGCCAGCAGCCAAGTACTAGCGGGAGGGCCTTTAGACACAGATACGCAGTATTTT.

The CDR3 protein is CASSQPGLSPHNEQFF. DNA for the CDR3: TGTGCCAGCAGCCAACCGGGACTAAGCCCTCACAATGAGCAGTTCTTC. The chain has TRBV7-2 and TRBJ2-1, with 7 positions matching TRBD2. V shed 5 bases and J 5 bases; nucleotides not matched to a gene: 12. CDR3 length: 16 amino acids. Germline-derived CDR1 and CDR2 are SGHTA and FQGNSA. Full variable domain (outside the CDR3, taken from reference TRBV7-2 and TRBJ2-1): GAGVSQSPSNKVTEKGKDVELRCDPISGHTALYWYRQSLGQGLEFLIYFQGNSAPDKSGLPSDRFSAERTGGSVSTLTIQRTQQEDSAVYLCASSQPGLSPHNEQFFGPGTRLTVL.

The rearrangement joins TRBV11-2 to TRBJ2-7, with D unresolved. V was cut by 5 bases and J by 5 bases, with 16 bases left in between. Germline CDR1 SGHAT, CDR2 FQNNGV. CDR3 length: 14 residues. The CDR3 coding sequence is TGTGCCAGCAGCCCTCCCGGATTAGCCGACGAGCAGTACTTC. This codes for CASSPPGLADEQYF. Supplemented by reference TRBV11-2 and TRBJ2-7, the full variable domain reads EAGVAQSPRYKIIEKRQSVAFWCNPISGHATLYWYQQILGQGPKLLIQFQNNGVVDDSQLPKDRFSAERLKGVDSTLKIQPAKLEDSAVYLCASSPPGLADEQYFGPGTRLTVT.